What follows is one T cell receptor beta chain and its context. Its antigen is still unknown. Within one base of it there is no much larger clone, and no base qualities were kept. The receptor library was made with the immunoSEQ multiplex PCR assay. The clones in this table, taken by TCRdb from immuneACCESS, are in-frame only. Not every clone is retained; where verified, under half of the shortfall comes from an unresolved V gene, and the cause of the rest is unknown. The sample records tens of thousands of clones, 80% of which are singletons. Of the sample, around 5.5% is held by the ten largest clones. These data belong to a study of Siglec-9 on CD8 T cells in melanoma (dated by TCRdb to between 2017 and 2020). About the study as a whole: The study investigated Siglec-9 expression on CD8+ T cells and the role of Siglec-9 in regulating T cells in the melanoma tumor microenvironment.

The paper as a whole reports these results and caveats: According to the reported findings, Siglec-9 marked and regulated a subset of effector memory CD8+ T cells that seemed to build up inside melanoma tumors.

Trimming removed 0 bases from V and 5 bases from J, leaving 11 bases between the germline ends. The germline V gene encodes CDR1 MNHNS and CDR2 SASEGT. Spanning cysteine to valine, the CDR3 consists of 14 amino acids. Of the read, only the CDR3 DNA is kept; its 42 bases are in frame from base 1. Sequencing was done on a sample of Siglec-9- CD8+ T cells sorted from blood. What this sample's cell subset or site label stands for: CD8 T cells lacking Siglec-9. The source of this sequence is a human donor in good health. The V gene is TRBV6-1 and the J gene is TRBJ2-7; the D segment cannot be called with confidence. This receptor has the CDR3 CASSEAVVPNEQYV. The nucleotide sequence reads as follows: TGTGCCAGCAGTGAAGCTGTCGTTCCCAACGAGCAGTACGTC.